This T cell receptor beta chain originates from a study of cytomegalovirus exposure and HLA in healthy donors. The PCR made use of 60 Vbeta and 13 Jbeta primers. Clones were read by immunoSEQ multiplex PCR, and TCRdb kept only the in-frame ones, dropping some. The table shows about 130,000 clones, with roughly 82% occurring only once. Per germline, CDR1 GTSNPN and CDR2 SVGIG (reference sequence). CDR3 size: 17 residues. The V segment lost 5 bases and the J segment 5 bases; nucleotides outside the gene matches: 15. This clonotype originated in a boy between 5 and 17 years old in good health and CMV-seronegative. The chain carries TRBV30 and TRBJ2-1; 10 bases match TRBD2. Source material: PBMCs. The CDR3 region has the DNA TGTGCCTGGGACAAAACTAGCGGGAATGCCTTACACAATGAGCAGTTCTTC. Protein: CAWDKTSGNALHNEQFF.